Below, 30 T cell receptor beta chains from the same sample are listed, as sequenced in a study of cytomegalovirus exposure and HLA in healthy donors. PCR involved 60 Vbeta and 13 Jbeta primers. Clones were sequenced by immunoSEQ multiplex PCR, and TCRdb holds only the in-frame ones, with some missing. The table lists under 200,000 clones, 68% of them singletons, with approximately 1.3% in the top ten. Sequences were obtained from PBMCs. The receptors shown here come from a man between 50 and 59 years old in good health and CMV-seronegative.

This chain links TRBV5-6 with TRBJ1-2; TRBD1 might be the D (6 bases). This CDR3 is 14 amino acids long. In germline, CDR1 is SGHDT, CDR2 YYEEEE. Trimming shortened V by 4 bases and J by 8 bases, and 18 bases separated the two germline ends. DNA of the CDR3: TGTGCCAGCAGCCCAGGACAGTCTGAGCGGGGCTACACCTTC. Translated, it gives CASSPGQSERGYTF.

The V call is TRBV19, the J call TRBJ2-7, with 9 bases fitting TRBD1. The CDR3 totals 15 residues. Trimming took 3 bases from V and 5 from J; bases not matched to a gene: 8. Germline assignment: CDR1 LNHDA and CDR2 SQIVND (reference sequence). The chain's CDR3 is CASSIRGTGSHEQYF. Here the CDR3 DNA reads TGTGCCAGTAGTATTCGGGGGACAGGGTCCCACGAGCAGTACTTC.

Comments on this clone: This CDR3 is also generated by other DNA sequences in the sample. The chain couples TRBV7-3 to TRBJ2-2, with 7 bases fitting TRBD1. With V trimmed by 8 bases and J by 1 base, 4 bases remained unmatched. Germline V gene sequence: CDR1 SGHTA, CDR2 FQGTGA. The CDR3 has 14 amino acids. DNA of the CDR3: TGTGCCAGCTCGAGGACAGGGAACACCGGGGAGCTGTTTTTT. Its translation is CASSRTGNTGELFF.

The chain carries TRBV19 and TRBJ2-5; the match to TRBD2 covers 8 bases. With 2 bases clipped from V and 1 base from J, the junction kept 3 bases outside the gene matches. In germline, CDR1 is LNHDA, CDR2 SQIVND (reference sequence). This CDR3 contains 15 residues. The CDR3 sequence is CASSIRTSGQETQYF. The CDR3 nucleotides read TGTGCCAGTAGTATACGAACTAGCGGCCAAGAGACCCAGTACTTC.

The chain couples TRBV7-3 to TRBJ2-1; the match to TRBD1 covers 9 bases. This CDR3 has 14 amino acids. V trimming: 5 bases; J trimming: 9 bases; junction bases outside the gene matches: 8. The germline V gene encodes CDR1 SGHTA and CDR2 FQGTGA. The CDR3 region has the DNA TGTGCCAGCAGCCCCGCACAGGGGGCGCGTGAGCAGTTCTTC. As protein: CASSPAQGAREQFF.

The chain couples TRBV6-1 to TRBJ1-3, with 8 bases lining up with TRBD1. The ends lost 4 bases at V and 4 bases at J; junction bases unmatched: 6. Per germline, CDR1 MNHNS and CDR2 SASEGT. This CDR3 spans 15 amino acids. For the CDR3, the DNA is TGTGCCAGCAGTGTGGGACAGGAGGGAGGAAACACCATATATTTT. This sequence encodes CASSVGQEGGNTIYF.

The chain is built from TRBV20-1 and TRBJ1-4, with no clear D. CDR1 and CDR2 from the germline V gene are DFQATT and SNEGSKA (reference sequence). This CDR3 region has 11 residues. Trimming removed 3 bases from V and 7 bases from J, with 6 bases in between. The CDR3 DNA reads TGCAGTGCTAGTGTTATTGAAAAACTGTTTTTT. Translation: CSASVIEKLFF.

This chain uses TRBV18 with TRBJ2-7, with 9 bases aligning to TRBD1. Germline V gene sequence: CDR1 KGHSH, CDR2 LQKENI. This CDR3 spans 14 amino acids. V gave up 1 base and J gave up 3 bases; unmatched junction bases: 1. This CDR3 is CASSPRTGDYEQYF. Written as DNA, the CDR3 is TGTGCCAGCTCACCACGGACAGGGGACTACGAGCAGTACTTC.

As concerns this clone: The germline gene is not matched at one end of the junction; a read error may be the cause. The chain couples TRBV7-2 to TRBJ1-1; a possible D gene is TRBD1 (6 bases). Germline-derived CDR1 and CDR2 are SGHTA and FQGNSA. The CDR3 totals 14 residues. CDR3 coding DNA: TGTGCCAGCAGCCTCAGGGGCTCGAGCACTGAAGATTTCTTT. It codes for CASSLRGSSTEDFF.

In its sample, this clone was seen a few times. The junction departs from germline at one end; a sequencing error may be responsible. The chain employs TRBV10-3 and TRBJ1-1; 7 nucleotides align to TRBD1. The length of the CDR3 is 12 residues. CDR1 and CDR2 from the germline V gene are ENHRY and SYGVKD. The CDR3 DNA sequence: TGTGCCGTCAGACAGGGGAACACTGAAGCTTTCTTT. Protein sequence: CAVRQGNTEAFF.

The rearrangement links TRBV19 to TRBJ1-2; the D gene is possibly TRBD1 (5 bases). Trimming removed 6 bases at V and 1 base at J, with 15 bases between. Per the germline V gene, CDR1 is LNHDA and CDR2 is SQIVND (reference sequence). This CDR3 is 15 amino acids long. Here the CDR3 DNA reads TGTGCCAGTAGCAGGACAAGTCTTATTAACTATGGCTACACCTTC. It is translated as CASSRTSLINYGYTF.

This clone was seen only a few times. This sequence joins TRBV7-9 and TRBJ2-1; 9 bases line up with TRBD2. The CDR3 is 15 residues long. In germline, CDR1 is SEHNR, CDR2 FQNEAQ (reference sequence). J gave up 12 bases and V 1 base, and 10 bases lay outside the gene matches. This chain's CDR3 is CASSLVLSAGGGQFF. The CDR3 DNA sequence: TGTGCCAGCAGCTTAGTTTTGTCCGCGGGAGGGGGGCAGTTCTTC.

This clone came up a few times. The chain joins TRBV5-6 to TRBJ1-1; D not certain. V lost 3 bases, J lost 0 bases, and 9 bases lay in between. The CDR3 has 14 amino acids. CDR1 and CDR2 (germline): SGHDT, YYEEEE. DNA of the CDR3: TGTGCCAGCAGCTGGTATACGGTGAACACTGAAGCTTTCTTT. Translated, it gives CASSWYTVNTEAFF.

The rearrangement joins TRBV5-4 to TRBJ2-2; weak D call: TRBD1 (6 bases). Trimming took off 0 bases at V and 4 bases at J, with 16 bases between the two ends. CDR3 length: 17 residues. Germline V CDR1 and CDR2: SGHNT, YYREEE (reference sequence). CDR3 DNA: TGTGCCAGCAGCTTGGCCACTTGGACAGTCTCCACCGGGGAGCTGTTTTTT. This encodes CASSLATWTVSTGELFF.

The chain is built from TRBV5-1 and TRBJ1-3; weak D call: TRBD1 (6 bases). The CDR3 is 14 amino acids. The germline V gene has CDR1 SGHRS and CDR2 YFSETQ. Trimming removed 7 bases at V and 2 bases at J, with 13 bases between. CDR3 DNA: TGCGCCAGCCACAGGGACCCCACTGGAAACACCATATATTTT. Translation: CASHRDPTGNTIYF.

The chain employs TRBV5-1 and TRBJ2-3, with 8 bases fitting TRBD1. With V trimmed by 8 bases and J by 7 bases, 21 bases remained unmatched. This CDR3 has 17 residues. In germline, CDR1 is SGHRS, CDR2 YFSETQ. The CDR3 region is CASTPPLEDRVLHTQYF. The CDR3 DNA is TGCGCCAGTACGCCTCCCCTCGAGGACAGGGTTTTGCATACGCAGTATTTT.

The V and J genes are TRBV28 and TRBJ1-5, with unresolved D. Germline CDR1 reads MDHEN; CDR2 reads SYDVKM. V was trimmed by 7 bases and J by 6 bases, leaving 10 bases between them. The CDR3 contains 12 residues. The CDR3 here is CASKSGGQPQHF. CDR3 DNA: TGTGCCAGCAAGTCGGGAGGTCAGCCCCAGCATTTT.

The rearrangement joins TRBV5-6 to TRBJ2-1; 12 bases line up with TRBD2. With V trimmed by 0 bases and J by 7 bases, 11 bases remained unmatched. The V gene's germline CDR1 is SGHDT and CDR2 YYEEEE. This CDR3 comprises 18 residues. CDR3 bases: TGTGCCAGCAGCTTGGTCTTTCCTAGCGGGGGGGCCCCTAATGAGCAGTTCTTC. It is translated as CASSLVFPSGGAPNEQFF. The full variable domain, with the rest looked up from reference TRBV5-6 and TRBJ2-1, is DAGVTQSPTHLIKTRGQQVTLRCSPKSGHDTVSWYQQALGQGPQFIFQYYEEEERQRGNFPDRFSGHQFPNYSSELNVNALLLGDSALYLCASSLVFPSGGAPNEQFFGPGTRLTVL.

CDR3 sequence reads: CASSLTGARNTEAFF. The CDR3 nucleotides are TGTGCCAGCAGCTTGACAGGGGCCAGGAACACTGAAGCTTTCTTT. This chain connects TRBV5-5 to TRBJ1-1, with 7 nucleotides matching TRBD1. This CDR3 has 15 residues. V was pared by 1 base and J by 1 base, with 4 bases of the junction left unmatched. Germline V gene sequence: CDR1 SGHKS, CDR2 YYEKEE (reference sequence).

The rearrangement uses TRBV27 and TRBJ2-5; TRBD1 matches at 8 bases. The CDR3 extends over 14 amino acids. The trim removed 6 bases at V and 2 bases at J, leaving 5 bases unmatched. CDR1 and CDR2 from the germline V gene are MNHEY and SMNVEV (reference sequence). The CDR3 loop is CASSLTGEQETQYF. The CDR3 bases are TGTGCCAGCAGCCTGACAGGGGAGCAAGAGACCCAGTACTTC.

The CDR3 reads CASSVDGTEIRGGYTF. The CDR3 coding sequence is TGCGCCAGCAGTGTTGATGGGACAGAGATTAGGGGTGGCTACACCTTC. The rearrangement links TRBV10-1 to TRBJ1-2, with TRBD1 identical over 7 bases. J gave up 7 bases and V 4 bases, and 15 bases lay outside the gene matches. Germline CDR1 is WNHNN and CDR2 is SYGVQD (reference sequence). CDR3 size: 16 residues.

The table lists this clone with a count of one. V usage is TRBV11-3 and J usage is TRBJ2-1; 10 bases match TRBD2. The germline V gene encodes CDR1 SGHNT and CDR2 YENEEA. The CDR3 length is 16 residues. J gave up 7 bases and V 4 bases, and 10 bases lay outside the gene matches. The CDR3, as DNA: TGTGCCAGCAGCTCGACCCTGGGTAGCGGGAGGAATGAGCAGTTCTTC. Its protein product is CASSSTLGSGRNEQFF. The complete variable domain, with remaining parts taken from reference TRBV11-3 and TRBJ2-1, reads EAGVVQSPRYKIIEKKQPVAFWCNPISGHNTLYWYLQNLGQGPELLIRYENEEAVDDSQLPKDRFSAERLKGVDSTLKIQPAELGDSAVYLCASSSTLGSGRNEQFFGPGTRLTVL.

This clone was recorded a few times. V is TRBV2 and J is TRBJ1-4; D is perhaps TRBD1 (5 bases). Germline CDR1 is SNHLY and CDR2 is FYNNEI. Trimming took off 2 bases at V and 7 bases at J, with 14 bases between the two ends. The CDR3 runs to 15 residues. The CDR3 nucleotides are TGTGCCAGCAGTGAAATGGGGGGGAGGGGTGAAAAACTGTTTTTT. This codes for CASSEMGGRGEKLFF.

V usage is TRBV5-6 and J usage is TRBJ1-4, with D hard to call. CDR3 size: 16 residues. From germline, CDR1 is SGHDT and CDR2 YYEEEE. Deletions cut 4 bases from V and 0 bases from J, with 13 bases between. CDR3 sequence: CASSLNPGTTNEKLFF. DNA for the CDR3: TGTGCCAGCAGCCTTAATCCGGGGACAACTAATGAAAAACTGTTTTTT.

The CDR3 DNA follows: TGTGCCAGTTGGGTGGTGGGGCGGAGCAAAGTAGCTAACTATGGCTACACCTTC. It yields the protein CASWVVGRSKVANYGYTF. The chain joins TRBV21-1 to TRBJ1-2; TRBD1 reflects the table's D call only, with no check against the DNA. TRBV21-1 is a recognized pseudogene. CDR3 length equals 18 residues.

This clone was counted only a few times. V usage is TRBV25-1 and J usage is TRBJ1-4, with TRBD1 matching over 11 bases. Germline V gene lookup returns CDR1 MGHDK and CDR2 SYGVNS. The CDR3 is made up of 15 amino acids. The V and J ends lost 2 bases and 8 bases, in that order; junction bases with no gene match: 4. The CDR3 DNA is TGTGCCAGCAGTGAAACAGGGACAGGGGGAGAAAAACTGTTTTTT. This translates into CASSETGTGGEKLFF.

The rearrangement uses TRBV5-1 and TRBJ2-5; the match to TRBD1 covers 12 bases. The germline V gene has CDR1 SGHRS and CDR2 YFSETQ. The CDR3 contains 15 residues. Unmatched junction bases numbered 7, after V lost 3 bases and J lost 7 bases. The CDR3 bases are TGCGCCAGCAGCTGGGACAGGGGGCGCGTAGGGACCCAGTACTTC. Protein product: CASSWDRGRVGTQYF.

The CDR3 DNA follows: TGTGCCAGCAGCTTACAACTAGCGGAAGAGACCCAGTACTTC. The encoded protein is CASSLQLAEETQYF. The chain employs TRBV7-9 and TRBJ2-5; 8 bases are a match to TRBD2. CDR1 SEHNR and CDR2 FQNEAQ come from the germline V gene (reference sequence). V shed 2 bases and J 3 bases; nucleotides not matched to a gene: 2. The length of the CDR3 is 14 residues.

This clone was found once. The chain employs TRBV7-2 and TRBJ2-2; 9 bases are a match to TRBD1. The CDR3 length is 15 residues. Trimming at V came to 4 bases and at J to 3 bases, leaving 3 bases not matched to a gene. Germline V gene sequence: CDR1 SGHTA, CDR2 FQGNSA. This chain's CDR3 is CASSSGQGYTGELFF. CDR3 coding DNA: TGTGCCAGCAGCTCCGGACAGGGGTACACCGGGGAGCTGTTTTTT.

The rearrangement links TRBV5-1 to TRBJ2-5; maybe TRBD1 (6 bases). CDR3 length: 14 residues. From germline, CDR1 is SGHRS and CDR2 YFSETQ. Trimming took off 4 bases at V and 3 bases at J, with 13 bases between the two ends. CDR3 residues: CASSPRRTEETQYF. In DNA form, the CDR3 reads TGCGCCAGCAGCCCCAGAAGGACAGAAGAGACCCAGTACTTC.